Detailed here is one TCR beta chain. This receptor's antigen is unknown. Per-nucleotide qualities are absent, and no much larger clonotype sits a single base away. TCRbeta CDR3 regions were amplified from genomic DNA using the immunoSEQ Assay, a bias-controlled multiplex PCR. Per the original workflow: Nucleated cell counts per sample were estimated from amplification of reference gene primers within the assay. To quantify the absolute abundance of each unique TCRbeta CDR3 rearrangement, sequence reads were collapsed and filtered. Productive Simpson clonality was computed per sample as the square root of Simpson's diversity index over productive rearrangements. Imported from immuneACCESS, the table was reduced by TCRdb to in-frame sequences with V and J called. These copies leave out some clones; in studies compared against another copy, an unresolved V gene accounts for under half, and the cause of the remainder is not known. Clonal size and the V and J genes are those of that table, whereas D and trimming came from the DNA. The sample includes over 30,000 clones, with 70% to 90% observed a single time. The leading ten clones occupy 4.9% of the sample.

The entry originates in a study of blood T cell repertoires in COVID-19 (dated by TCRdb to the early 2020s). The study in broad terms: The collaborator samples originated in the United States, Italy and Spain and spanned the acute and convalescent phases of COVID-19. The prospective study material was composed of cDNA or gDNA derived from T cells, B-cell-depleted T cells, or PBMCs. HLA class I and class II types, where available, came from metadata supplied by the sample provider rather than from assay-based typing. The repertoires were made available in a free public database intended to serve as a resource for research on the immune response to SARS-CoV-2. Deeply sampled blood TCRbeta repertoires from subjects exposed to, actively infected with, or recovered from COVID-19 were included in the dataset. The samples were drawn from the first 160 participants of the ongoing ImmuneRACE study and from 950 to 1,500 subjects provided by 6 global collaborators. Sample metadata almost always included a de-identified subject ID, COVID-19 status, age in years and sex.

The collaborating institutions used their own protocols to collect whole blood in K2EDTA tubes. Collaborator samples were shipped for TCRbeta analysis as frozen whole blood, isolated PBMCs, or DNA extracted from either sample type. CDR3 length: 13 amino acids, cysteine to phenylalanine. The retained sequence is limited to the CDR3, 39 bases, with the frame set at the first base. The germline V gene supplies CDR1 MDHEN and CDR2 SYDVKM. V lost 6 bases and J lost 0 bases; the stretch between them is 8 bases long. What the study reported, not specific to this receptor: How much clinical and demographic metadata was included differed by source and by participant, and the metadata was provided uncurated.

The sequence is built from TRBV28 and TRBJ1-2; the D gene assignment is ambiguous. The sequenced sample consisted of peripheral blood. The sequence was collected from a woman in her seventies with active COVID-19. The CDR3 reads CASRGAPNYGYTF. The nucleotide sequence is TGTGCCAGCAGAGGAGCCCCTAACTATGGCTACACCTTC.